These 2 T cell receptor beta chains were sequenced from one sample in a study of metastatic and nonmetastatic thyroid tumors. TCRdb reanalyzed the PCR reads with MiXCR. Of roughly 18,000 clones listed, 25% to 35% are singletons. There were no patients who had received any treatment before thyroid surgery. The sample comprised tumor tissue. These receptors all come from a female donor with papillary thyroid cancer or a benign thyroid nodule (not recorded which). Some clones in this sample may be carry-over from other donors' samples.

The table lists this clone with a few counts. The chain employs TRBV2 and TRBJ2-2, with a weak D call TRBD2 (5 bases). The CDR3 spans 15 residues. The ends were cut back, 3 bases at V and 2 bases at J, with 10 bases in the middle. Per the germline V gene, CDR1 is SNHLY and CDR2 is FYNNEI. The CDR3 DNA reads TGTGCCAGCAGTGATGTGAGGGAAAACACCGGGGAGCTGTTTTTT. Its translation is CASSDVRENTGELFF.

This clone is labeled as medium-sized. V and J are TRBV20-1 and TRBJ1-2; D is unresolved. The CDR3 consists of 14 residues. Trimming took 3 bases from V and 1 from J, leaving 12 bases between them. Looked up from germline, CDR1 is DFQATT and CDR2 is SNEGSKA (reference sequence). Written as DNA, the CDR3 is TGCAGTGCTAGTTTGCTGTTTGATAACTATGGCTACACCTTC. The encoded protein is CSASLLFDNYGYTF.